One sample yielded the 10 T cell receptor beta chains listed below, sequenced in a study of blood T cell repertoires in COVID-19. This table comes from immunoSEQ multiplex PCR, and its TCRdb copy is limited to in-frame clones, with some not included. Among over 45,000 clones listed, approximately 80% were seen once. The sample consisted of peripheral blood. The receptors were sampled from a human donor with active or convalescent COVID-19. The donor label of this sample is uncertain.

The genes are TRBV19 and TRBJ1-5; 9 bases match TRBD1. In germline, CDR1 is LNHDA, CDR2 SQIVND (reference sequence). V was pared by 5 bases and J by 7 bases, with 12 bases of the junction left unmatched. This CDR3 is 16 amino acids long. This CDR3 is CASSSQDRGVAQPQHF. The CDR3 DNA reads TGTGCCAGTAGTTCTCAGGACAGGGGAGTGGCCCAGCCCCAGCATTTT.

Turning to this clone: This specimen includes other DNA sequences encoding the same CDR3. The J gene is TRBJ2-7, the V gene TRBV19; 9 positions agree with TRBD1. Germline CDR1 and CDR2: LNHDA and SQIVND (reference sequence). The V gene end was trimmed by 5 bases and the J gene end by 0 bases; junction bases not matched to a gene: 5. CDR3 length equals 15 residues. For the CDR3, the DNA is TGTGCCAGTAGTCCACGGACAGGGGCCTCCTACGAGCAGTACTTC. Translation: CASSPRTGASYEQYF.

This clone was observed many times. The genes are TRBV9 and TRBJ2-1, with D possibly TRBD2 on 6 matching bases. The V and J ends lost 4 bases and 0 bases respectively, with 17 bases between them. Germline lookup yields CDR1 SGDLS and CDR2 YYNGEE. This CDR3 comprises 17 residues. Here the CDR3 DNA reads TGTGCCAGCAGCCCAAGGGGACTGGCGAGCTCCTACAATGAGCAGTTCTTC. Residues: CASSPRGLASSYNEQFF.

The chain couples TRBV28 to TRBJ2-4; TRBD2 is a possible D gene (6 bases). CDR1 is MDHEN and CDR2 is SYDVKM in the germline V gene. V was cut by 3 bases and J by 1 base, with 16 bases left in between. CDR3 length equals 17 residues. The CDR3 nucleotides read TGTGCCAGCAGTTTTTCACGGAGGGGCATCGCCAAAAACATTCAGTACTTC. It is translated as CASSFSRRGIAKNIQYF.

The CDR3 DNA is TGCGCCAGTCACTCCCGGGACAGGGGAACTGGGTTCTACGAGCAGTACTTC. Encoded protein: CASHSRDRGTGFYEQYF. The chain carries TRBV5-1 and TRBJ2-7, with 10 bases fitting TRBD1. CDR1 SGHRS and CDR2 YFSETQ come from the germline V gene. V was clipped by 8 bases and J by 3 bases; unmatched bases: 17. There are 17 residues in the CDR3.

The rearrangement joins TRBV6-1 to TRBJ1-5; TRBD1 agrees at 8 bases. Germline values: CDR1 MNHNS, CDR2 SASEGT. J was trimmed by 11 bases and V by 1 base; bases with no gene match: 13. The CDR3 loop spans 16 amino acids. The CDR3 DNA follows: TGTGCCAGCAGTGAAGGGCTACAGGGGGTTTTTTGGGCCCAGCATTTT. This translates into CASSEGLQGVFWAQHF.

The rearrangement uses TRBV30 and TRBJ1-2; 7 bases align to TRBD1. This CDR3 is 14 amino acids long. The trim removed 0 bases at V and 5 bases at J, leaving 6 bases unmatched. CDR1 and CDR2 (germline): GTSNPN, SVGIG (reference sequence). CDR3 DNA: TGTGCCTGGAGTGTAGGCGCAGGGGGATATGGCTACACCTTC. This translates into CAWSVGAGGYGYTF.

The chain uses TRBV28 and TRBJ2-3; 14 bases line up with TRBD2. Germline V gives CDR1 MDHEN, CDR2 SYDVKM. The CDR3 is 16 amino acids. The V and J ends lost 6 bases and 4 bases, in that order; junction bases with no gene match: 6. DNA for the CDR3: TGTGCCAGCAGGACCCGACTAGCGGGAGGGGCAGATACGCAGTATTTT. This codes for CASRTRLAGGADTQYF.

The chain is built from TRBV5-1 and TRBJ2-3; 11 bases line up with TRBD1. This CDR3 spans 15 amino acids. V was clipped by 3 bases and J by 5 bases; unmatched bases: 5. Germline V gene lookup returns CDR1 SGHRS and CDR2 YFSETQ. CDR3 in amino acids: CASSSGQGALDTQYF. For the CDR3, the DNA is TGCGCCAGCAGCTCAGGACAGGGGGCATTAGATACGCAGTATTTT.

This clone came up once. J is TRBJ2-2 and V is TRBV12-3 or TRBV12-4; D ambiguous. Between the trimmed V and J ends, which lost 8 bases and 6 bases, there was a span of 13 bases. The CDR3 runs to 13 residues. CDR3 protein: CASVFFRAGELFF. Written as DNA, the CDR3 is TGTGCCAGCGTATTCTTCCGTGCCGGGGAGCTGTTTTTT.